The 7 T cell receptor beta chains presented below share a single source sample, sequenced in a study of blood T cells in healthy people across ages. The authors ran a second PCR of 7 to 11 cycles using a sample-barcoded 5' primer and a J-beta primer mix. TCRdb processed the 5' RACE reads anew with MiXCR; each CDR3 protein has one entry. The repertoire holds approximately 830,000 distinct CDR3 sequences, with around 62% as singletons. The sample comprised blood. These receptors were obtained from a man aged 25-45 years in good health.

V gene TRBV29-1 combines with J gene TRBJ2-5; perhaps D is TRBD1 or TRBD2 (5 bases each). The CDR3 has 13 residues. Germline CDR1 and CDR2: SQVTM and ANQGSEA. V was shortened by 6 bases and J by 5 bases, with 16 bases between the two germline ends. The DNA for the CDR3 is TGCAGCGTCGCACGAGGGGCGAGGGAGACCCAGTACTTC. This sequence encodes CSVARGARETQYF. Full variable domain (rest looked up from reference TRBV29-1 and TRBJ2-5): SAVISQKPSRDICQRGTSLTIQCQVDSQVTMMFWYRQQPGQSLTLIATANQGSEATYESGFVIDKFPISRPNLTFSTLTVSNMSPEDSSIYLCSVARGARETQYFGPGTRLLVL.

This clonotype was detected ten times or more. The rearrangement links TRBV10-3 to TRBJ1-2, with D perhaps TRBD1 (5 bases). Germline lookup yields CDR1 ENHRY and CDR2 SYGVKD. The CDR3 loop spans 14 amino acids. V was trimmed by 3 bases and J by 5 bases, leaving 13 bases between them. The CDR3 protein is CAISDPGRPYGYTF. As DNA, the CDR3 is TGTGCCATCAGTGATCCGGGACGGCCTTATGGCTACACCTTC.

This clonotype occurred a few times. The V and J genes are TRBV6-6 and TRBJ2-4; 8 bases line up with TRBD1. The V and J ends lost 6 bases and 8 bases, in that order; junction bases with no gene match: 6. The V gene's germline CDR1 is MNHNY and CDR2 SVGAGI (reference sequence). This CDR3 is 13 amino acids long. CDR3 loop: CASSPQGADIQYF. The DNA for the CDR3 is TGTGCCAGCAGCCCCCAGGGGGCTGACATTCAGTACTTC.

The chain links TRBV7-9 to TRBJ2-5, with D perhaps TRBD2 (6 bases). The CDR3 length is 16 residues. The germline V gene encodes CDR1 SEHNR and CDR2 FQNEAQ (reference sequence). V shed 3 bases and J shed 6 bases, with 20 bases lying between them. CDR3 nucleotide sequence: TGTGCCAGCAGCTTGGAGCTAGCGAGACCCCCGAAGACCCAGTACTTC. Its translation is CASSLELARPPKTQYF.

V and J are TRBV12-3 or TRBV12-4 and TRBJ2-7; D gene unclear. The V gene lost 5 bases and the J gene lost 1 base, with 12 bases spanning the gap. The CDR3 sequence is 14 residues long. The CDR3 nucleotides read TGTGCCAGCAGTCTCATGGTCAGTTCCTACGAGCAGTACTTC. Translation gives CASSLMVSSYEQYF.

The chain links TRBV7-2 to TRBJ2-4; D perhaps matches TRBD1 (6 bases). From germline, CDR1 is SGHTA and CDR2 FQGNSA. This CDR3 spans 14 amino acids. V gave up 4 bases and J gave up 4 bases, with 11 bases separating them. This CDR3 reads CASSSEGGKNIQYF. The CDR3 DNA follows: TGTGCCAGCAGCTCGGAAGGGGGTAAAAACATTCAGTACTTC.

This clonotype was seen a few times. The rearrangement uses TRBV15 and TRBJ2-3, with 8 positions matching TRBD2. Germline V gene data show CDR1 as LNHNV and CDR2 as YYDKDF (reference sequence). V dropped 2 bases and J dropped 1; count of bases not matched to a gene: 2. The CDR3 consists of 15 residues. The CDR3 DNA follows: TGTGCCACCAGCAGATTACTAGCGGGCACAGATACGCAGTATTTT. It specifies CATSRLLAGTDTQYF. The full variable domain, rest sourced from reference TRBV15 and TRBJ2-3, is DAMVIQNPRYQVTQFGKPVTLSCSQTLNHNVMYWYQQKSSQAPKLLFHYYDKDFNNEADTPDNFQSRRPNTSFCFLDIRSPGLGDTAMYLCATSRLLAGTDTQYFGPGTRLTVL.